The 22 T cell receptor beta chains below were found in one sample sequenced in a study of graft-versus-host responses after intestinal transplantation. These receptors have no known antigen. Data came from immunoSEQ multiplex PCR; TCRdb stores just in-frame clones and leaves some out. The sample lists about 50,000 clones; 92% were seen once. Specimen: unstimulated CD4+ T cells sorted from spleen or lymph node cells, collected before transplant. These receptors originate from a human donor who was the organ donor for an intestinal transplant.

V is TRBV6-4 and J is TRBJ2-1; unclear D gene. Trimming left V 5 bases short and J 3 bases short, with 8 bases between. The CDR3 runs 13 residues. CDR1 MRHNA and CDR2 SNTAGT come from the germline V gene. The CDR3 DNA reads TGTGCCAGCAGTCCGGAGCTCTACAATGAGCAGTTCTTC. Translated, it gives CASSPELYNEQFF.

The rearrangement joins TRBV30 to TRBJ2-7, with a possible D match to TRBD2 (5 bases). Germline V gene sequence: CDR1 GTSNPN, CDR2 SVGIG (reference sequence). The CDR3 has 12 residues. Trimming removed 3 bases from V and 3 bases from J, with 9 bases in between. Written as DNA, the CDR3 is TGTGCCTGGAGCGCAGACTACTACGAGCAGTACTTC. This codes for CAWSADYYEQYF. The full variable domain, rest sourced from reference TRBV30 and TRBJ2-7, is SQTIHQWPATLVQPVGSPLSLECTVEGTSNPNLYWYRQAAGRGLQLLFYSVGIGQISSEVPQNLSASRPQDRQFILSSKKLLLSDSGFYLCAWSADYYEQYFGPGTRLTVT.

This sequence joins TRBV7-2 and TRBJ2-5; unclear D gene. The J call could be wrong; TRBJ2-7 is a better fit for the DNA end. The CDR3 is 15 amino acids. CDR1 is SGHTA and CDR2 is FQGNSA in the germline V gene. CDR3 sequence (DNA): TGTGCCAGCAGCTTATTTTCAGACAAGATCTACGAGCAGTACTTC. Protein: CASSLFSDKIYEQYF.

V gene TRBV19 combines with J gene TRBJ2-2, with 10 bases lining up with TRBD2. V lost 6 bases to trimming and J lost 4 bases; unmatched junction nucleotides: 11. Germline CDR1 reads LNHDA; CDR2 reads SQIVND (reference sequence). This CDR3 is 17 amino acids long. This chain's CDR3 is CASSPRGVAGGTGELFF. In DNA form, the CDR3 reads TGTGCCAGTAGCCCTCGAGGGGTAGCGGGAGGCACCGGGGAGCTGTTTTTT.

The chain recombines TRBV5-1 with TRBJ2-1, with D possibly TRBD2 on 7 matching bases. The CDR3 is 15 amino acids. The germline V gene encodes CDR1 SGHRS and CDR2 YFSETQ. Trimming left V 0 bases short and J 7 bases short, with 14 bases between. The CDR3 region has the DNA TGCGCCAGCAGCTTGGCTAGCGGAGGGGGAAATGAGCAGTTCTTC. This codes for CASSLASGGGNEQFF. The full variable domain, in which reference TRBV5-1 and TRBJ2-1 provide the parts outside the CDR3, is KAGVTQTPRYLIKTRGQQVTLSCSPISGHRSVSWYQQTPGQGLQFLFEYFSETQRNKGNFPGRFSGRQFSNSRSEMNVSTLELGDSALYLCASSLASGGGNEQFFGPGTRLTVL.

This clone was picked up one time. The chain carries TRBV27 and TRBJ2-7, with TRBD1 as a possible D gene (6 bases). Germline loops: CDR1 MNHEY, CDR2 SMNVEV (reference sequence). CDR3 size: 14 residues. Trimming took off 6 bases at V and 2 bases at J, with 14 bases between the two ends. The CDR3 DNA reads as TGTGCCAGCAGGCATCCGGGACATCCCTACGAGCAGTACTTC. Its translation: CASRHPGHPYEQYF.

The rearrangement uses TRBV4-3 and TRBJ2-3; D remains unclear. The CDR3 extends over 14 amino acids. The V gene's germline CDR1 is LGHNA and CDR2 YSLEER. Trimming pared 0 bases from V and 4 bases from J, leaving 8 bases between. CDR3 in DNA: TGCGCCAGCAGCCAAGATACCATCCCAGATACGCAGTATTTT. Translation: CASSQDTIPDTQYF.

The genes are TRBV10-1 and TRBJ2-4; a weak D match, TRBD2 (5 bases). With 11 bases removed from V and 4 bases from J, the gap between germline ends came to 18 bases. Germline assignment: CDR1 WNHNN and CDR2 SYGVQD (reference sequence). CDR3 size: 14 residues. The CDR3 is CARNPTGSKNIQYF. The CDR3 DNA reads TGCGCCCGCAATCCCACGGGATCAAAAAACATTCAGTACTTC.

This rearrangement joins TRBV6-1 to TRBJ2-7, with 8 bases matching TRBD2. With 7 bases clipped from V and 7 bases from J, the junction kept 9 bases outside the gene matches. The CDR3 covers 13 residues. Germline V gene data show CDR1 as MNHNS and CDR2 as SASEGT. For the CDR3, the DNA is TGTGCCAGCACCGTAGGACTAGCATGGGAGCAGTACTTC. It encodes CASTVGLAWEQYF.

The chain has TRBV28 and TRBJ2-3; D gene uncertain. CDR3 length equals 14 residues. Germline CDR1 is MDHEN and CDR2 is SYDVKM. Trimming pared 1 base from V and 0 bases from J, leaving 5 bases between. For the CDR3, the DNA is TGTGCCAGCAGTTTATACCTTAGCACAGATACGCAGTATTTT. Protein sequence: CASSLYLSTDTQYF. The entire variable domain, with the rest obtained from reference TRBV28 and TRBJ2-3, is as follows: DVKVTQSSRYLVKRTGEKVFLECVQDMDHENMFWYRQDPGLGLRLIYFSYDVKMKEKGDIPEGYSVSREKKERFSLILESASTNQTSMYLCASSLYLSTDTQYFGPGTRLTVL.

The chain carries TRBV6-1 and TRBJ1-3, with a possible D match to TRBD1 (6 bases). V was trimmed by 5 bases and J by 8 bases, leaving 16 bases between them. CDR1 and CDR2 from the germline V gene are MNHNS and SASEGT. The CDR3 runs to 14 residues. CDR3 sequence reads: CASSLQGARDTIYF. The DNA for the CDR3 is TGTGCCAGCAGTTTACAGGGAGCCAGGGACACCATATATTTT.

With respect to this clone: Other DNA sequences in the same sample also yield this CDR3. The chain recombines TRBV30 with TRBJ1-6, with D possibly TRBD1 on 6 matching bases. There are 15 residues in the CDR3. CDR1 and CDR2 from the germline V gene are GTSNPN and SVGIG (reference sequence). Trimming removed 2 bases from V and 10 bases from J, with 18 bases in between. CDR3 loop: CAWSLDSPANSPLHF. CDR3 bases: TGTGCCTGGAGTTTGGACAGCCCGGCGAACTCACCCCTCCACTTT.

V is TRBV11-2 and J is TRBJ2-7, with D possibly TRBD1 on 5 matching bases. Germline CDR1 SGHAT, CDR2 FQNNGV. With 1 base removed from V and 0 bases from J, the gap between germline ends came to 10 bases. There are 15 residues in the CDR3. The CDR3 nucleotides are TGTGCCAGCAGCTTAGCGCAGGGAAGCTCCTACGAGCAGTACTTC. As protein: CASSLAQGSSYEQYF.

The J gene is TRBJ2-2, the V gene TRBV2, with TRBD1 identical over 7 bases. The CDR3 has 14 amino acids. Germline V lookup: CDR1 SNHLY, CDR2 FYNNEI. The V gene end was trimmed by 4 bases and the J gene end by 4 bases; junction bases not matched to a gene: 3. CDR3 sequence: CASSGEGATGELFF. CDR3 DNA sequence: TGTGCCAGCAGTGGTGAGGGGGCCACCGGGGAGCTGTTTTTT.

This chain links TRBV4-2 with TRBJ1-3, with D perhaps TRBD1 (5 bases). The germline V and J ends were trimmed by 2 bases and 0 bases, with 14 bases remaining between them. Germline loops: CDR1 LGHNA, CDR2 YNFKEQ. This CDR3 has 17 residues. The CDR3 reads CASSQHLTAYSGNTIYF. CDR3 nucleotide sequence: TGTGCCAGCAGCCAACACTTGACAGCTTACTCTGGAAACACCATATATTTT.

The J gene is TRBJ1-1, the V gene TRBV19; unclear D gene. The CDR3 length is 15 residues. Germline V gene data show CDR1 as LNHDA and CDR2 as SQIVND (reference sequence). The V and J ends lost 7 bases and 5 bases respectively, with 20 bases between them. The CDR3 spells CASILIGGRWTEAFF. The DNA for the CDR3 is TGTGCCAGTATCCTAATCGGCGGGAGATGGACTGAAGCTTTCTTT.

The chain links TRBV7-9 to TRBJ2-3, with D hard to call. V lost 8 bases and J lost 6, with 3 bases in between. Germline V gene lookup returns CDR1 SEHNR and CDR2 FQNEAQ (reference sequence). The CDR3 sequence is 9 residues long. This CDR3 is CASGDTQYF. CDR3 in DNA: TGTGCCAGCGGGGATACGCAGTATTTT.

This chain connects TRBV7-8 to TRBJ2-3; D gene uncertain. The CDR3 is 15 amino acids. V lost 1 base and J lost 5, with 13 bases in between. Germline lookup yields CDR1 SGHVS and CDR2 FQNEAQ. In DNA form, the CDR3 reads TGTGCCAGCAGCTTAGTGCTCAGCCAGCGAGATACGCAGTATTTT. Amino acids: CASSLVLSQRDTQYF.

The chain carries TRBV9 and TRBJ1-5; 8 nucleotides line up with TRBD1. CDR3 length: 14 residues. Germline CDR1 and CDR2: SGDLS and YYNGEE. Trimming took 3 bases from V and 5 from J; bases not matched to a gene: 4. The CDR3 is CASSGGQGYQPQHF. The DNA of the CDR3 is TGTGCCAGCAGCGGTGGACAGGGATATCAGCCCCAGCATTTT.

J is TRBJ1-1 and V is TRBV7-2; tentative D call: TRBD1 (6 bases). The CDR3 has 14 residues. V gave up 1 base and J gave up 2 bases, with 8 bases separating them. Germline V gene lookup returns CDR1 SGHTA and CDR2 FQGNSA. DNA of the CDR3: TGTGCCAGCAGCTTAGGGACAGAAAACACTGAAGCTTTCTTT. Translating gives CASSLGTENTEAFF.

The rearrangement links TRBV27 to TRBJ1-2; 10 nucleotides line up with TRBD1. CDR1 and CDR2 from the germline V gene are MNHEY and SMNVEV (reference sequence). J gave up 7 bases and V 5 bases, and 7 bases lay outside the gene matches. This CDR3 is 14 amino acids long. CDR3 amino acids: CASSPRQGAGGYTF. DNA for the CDR3: TGTGCCAGCAGTCCACGACAGGGGGCGGGTGGCTACACCTTC.

The chain employs TRBV11-2 and TRBJ2-3, with 10 bases identical to TRBD2. Germline assignment: CDR1 SGHAT and CDR2 FQNNGV. This CDR3 has 19 amino acids. The V and J ends lost 3 bases and 2 bases, in that order; junction bases with no gene match: 14. CDR3: CASSLPIPPGLANTDTQYF. The DNA of the CDR3 is TGTGCCAGCAGCTTGCCTATCCCTCCGGGACTAGCGAACACAGATACGCAGTATTTT.